The T cell receptor beta chain under discussion was sequenced for a study of CD8 T cells in Susac syndrome. Study results and limitations: A relatively small number of individuals underwent TCR sequencing and HLA analysis.

Negative isolation was applied to CD8+ and CD4+ T cells, and FACS enrichment was applied to TEMRA cells. The V and J ends lost 0 bases and 3 bases, in that order; junction bases with no gene match: 2. The CDR3 consists of 16 residues. The V gene's germline CDR1 is SGDLS and CDR2 YYNGEE. In its sample, this clonotype was seen once. The target antigen is unknown. The authors reverse transcribed 0.5 to 1 ug RNA with random hexamers. Amplification of the TCR beta CDR3 was carried out by immunoSEQ multiplex PCR, which spanned a total of 54 Vbeta and 13 Jbeta segments. TCRdb re-called the immunoSEQ multiplex PCR reads through MiXCR, storing one row per CDR3 protein. The sample lists about 120,000 distinct CDR3 sequences, roughly 94% occurring once.

Source material: CD4+ T cells from PBMCs. The TCR originated in a human donor with multiple sclerosis. The chain combines TRBV9 with TRBJ2-1, with 11 bases lining up with TRBD2. The CDR3 sequence: CASSVATSGNYNEQFF. The CDR3 nucleotides read TGTGCCAGCAGCGTAGCGACTAGCGGGAACTACAATGAGCAGTTCTTC.